A single sample gave rise to the 24 T cell receptor beta chains below, sequenced in a study of blood T cell repertoires in COVID-19. Clones were read by immunoSEQ multiplex PCR, and TCRdb kept only the in-frame ones, dropping some. Here the sample spans approximately 72,000 clones, roughly 86% being singletons. The sequenced sample consisted of peripheral blood. The origin of the receptors is a man aged 45-60 years with acute or convalescent COVID-19.

The CDR3 loop is CASSAPQEGSYEQYF. In DNA, the CDR3 is TGTGCCAGTAGTGCCCCCCAGGAGGGTTCCTACGAGCAGTACTTC. The V call is TRBV19, the J call TRBJ2-7; D perhaps matches TRBD2 (6 bases). Per the germline V gene, CDR1 is LNHDA and CDR2 is SQIVND (reference sequence). The CDR3 is 15 residues long. Between the trimmed V and J ends, which lost 5 bases and 1 base, there was a span of 15 bases.

The genes are TRBV11-3 and TRBJ2-2; 7 bases map to TRBD1. With 5 bases clipped from V and 1 base from J, the junction kept 4 bases outside the gene matches. Germline values: CDR1 SGHNT, CDR2 YENEEA. CDR3 length: 15 residues. In nucleotides, the CDR3 is TGTGCCAGCAGCCCAAACAGGGGGAACACCGGGGAGCTGTTTTTT. Protein sequence: CASSPNRGNTGELFF.

This sequence joins TRBV5-1 and TRBJ1-5, with D possibly TRBD1 on 5 matching bases. V shed 4 bases and J shed 1 base, with 9 bases lying between them. The germline V gene encodes CDR1 SGHRS and CDR2 YFSETQ. This CDR3 region has 14 residues. CDR3 sequence reads: CASSPGLSNQPQHF. Written as DNA, the CDR3 is TGCGCCAGCAGCCCGGGACTGAGCAATCAGCCCCAGCATTTT.

This clone showed up just a few times. The V gene is TRBV5-4, the J gene TRBJ2-3; D unclear. The CDR3 runs to 15 residues. CDR1 and CDR2 (germline): SGHNT, YYREEE (reference sequence). The germline V and J ends were trimmed by 0 bases and 1 base, with 9 bases remaining between them. CDR3 coding DNA: TGTGCCAGCAGCTTGGTAGAGCTCGGCACAGATACGCAGTATTTT. As protein: CASSLVELGTDTQYF. The full variable domain, with the rest looked up from reference TRBV5-4 and TRBJ2-3, is ETGVTQSPTHLIKTRGQQVTLRCSSQSGHNTVSWYQQALGQGPQFIFQYYREEENGRGNFPPRFSGLQFPNYSSELNVNALELDDSALYLCASSLVELGTDTQYFGPGTRLTVL.

V gene TRBV7-6 combines with J gene TRBJ2-5, with 11 bases lining up with TRBD2. CDR3 size: 16 residues. Per germline, CDR1 SGHVS and CDR2 FNYEAQ. The V gene end was trimmed by 4 bases and the J gene end by 3 bases; junction bases not matched to a gene: 7. The CDR3 sequence: CASSSHKTSGEETQYF. CDR3 in DNA: TGTGCCAGCAGCTCCCATAAGACTAGCGGGGAAGAGACCCAGTACTTC. Combining the CDR3 with reference TRBV7-6 and TRBJ2-5 gives the whole variable domain GAGVSQSPRYKVTKRGQDVALRCDPISGHVSLYWYRQALGQGPEFLTYFNYEAQQDKSGLPNDRFSAERPEGSISTLTIQRTEQRDSAMYRCASSSHKTSGEETQYFGPGTRLLVL.

This chain links TRBV23-1 with TRBJ1-2, with D possibly TRBD1 on 6 matching bases. TRBV23-1 is given ORF status, its function remaining uncertain. The CDR3 is 18 residues long. Trimming took off 2 bases at V and 0 bases at J, with 19 bases between the two ends. The CDR3 protein is CASSQIQQGLKANYGYTF. In DNA, the CDR3 is TGCGCCAGCAGTCAAATCCAACAGGGTTTAAAAGCTAACTATGGCTACACCTTC.

In this sample, this clone turned up a few times. The rearrangement uses TRBV6-5 and TRBJ2-1; 7 nucleotides agree with TRBD1. V trimming: 2 bases; J trimming: 13 bases; junction bases outside the gene matches: 11. The CDR3 has 14 residues. The germline CDR1 and CDR2 sequences are MNHEY and SVGAGI. The CDR3 nucleotides are TGTGCCAGCAGTTACCGCGACAGGGTTCAAGAACAGTTCTTC. Translation gives CASSYRDRVQEQFF.

V usage is TRBV7-9 and J usage is TRBJ2-1; 7 bases map to TRBD1. Trimming cost V 4 bases and J 9 bases; bases outside gene matches: 6. Germline CDR1 reads SEHNR; CDR2 reads FQNEAQ (reference sequence). The CDR3 loop spans 13 amino acids. The CDR3 DNA reads as TGTGCCAGCAGCTCGACCTCAGGGGGTGAGCAGTTCTTC. Translation gives CASSSTSGGEQFF.

In its sample, this clone was seen a few times. The chain's CDR3 is CASSLLGQGSTEAFF. The CDR3, as DNA: TGTGCCAGCAGTTTACTGGGACAGGGAAGTACTGAAGCTTTCTTT. The genes are TRBV27 and TRBJ1-1; 9 bases fit TRBD1. The germline gives CDR1 MNHEY, CDR2 SMNVEV (reference sequence). V lost 2 bases, J lost 5 bases, and 6 bases stayed unmatched. CDR3 length: 15 residues.

The rearrangement uses TRBV10-3 and TRBJ1-5; TRBD1 matches at 10 bases. Losses at the gene ends were 3 bases for V and 2 bases for J; bases not matched to a gene: 10. There are 18 residues in the CDR3. Germline V lookup: CDR1 ENHRY, CDR2 SYGVKD. CDR3 coding DNA: TGTGCCATCAGTGATTTGGACAGGGGGTATGATGGCAATCAGCCCCAGCATTTT. Protein sequence: CAISDLDRGYDGNQPQHF.

The chain carries TRBV7-6 and TRBJ2-5; D is perhaps TRBD2 (6 bases). Germline V gene data show CDR1 as SGHVS and CDR2 as FNYEAQ. This CDR3 has 13 amino acids. Trimming pared 5 bases from V and 4 bases from J, leaving 11 bases between. Here the CDR3 reads CASSVPEGETQYF. CDR3 sequence (DNA): TGTGCCAGCAGCGTCCCGGAGGGAGAGACCCAGTACTTC.

The chain couples TRBV6-5 to TRBJ2-5, with 7 positions matching TRBD2. J gave up 0 bases and V 7 bases, and 8 bases lay outside the gene matches. The CDR3 is 15 residues long. The germline V gene has CDR1 MNHEY and CDR2 SVGAGI. CDR3 region: CASIYRGEYQETQYF. The CDR3 DNA reads TGTGCCAGCATCTACCGGGGGGAGTACCAAGAGACCCAGTACTTC.

The chain carries TRBV9 and TRBJ1-2; D gene uncertain. This CDR3 has 12 amino acids. The V end was cut by 3 bases, the J end by 8 bases, with 11 bases between. The germline CDR1 and CDR2 sequences are SGDLS and YYNGEE. The CDR3 region has the DNA TGTGCCAGCAGCGATTCGGGGATAGGCTACACCTTC. It is translated as CASSDSGIGYTF.

The chain is built from TRBV2 and TRBJ1-2; perhaps TRBD1 as D (5 bases). V lost 6 bases to trimming and J lost 6 bases, with 14 bases between them. The CDR3 has 13 residues. Germline CDR1 reads SNHLY; CDR2 reads FYNNEI. The CDR3 DNA follows: TGTGCCAGCAGCCCTAATCCAGGGAATGGCTACACCTTC. Amino acids: CASSPNPGNGYTF. The variable domain in full, with the rest retrieved from reference TRBV2 and TRBJ1-2, is EPEVTQTPSHQVTQMGQEVILRCVPISNHLYFYWYRQILGQKVEFLVSFYNNEISEKSEIFDDQFSVERPDGSNFTLKIRSTKLEDSAMYFCASSPNPGNGYTFGSGTRLTVV.

This chain connects TRBV7-3 to TRBJ1-6; D possibly corresponds to TRBD1 (6 bases). CDR1 and CDR2 (germline): SGHTA, FQGTGA. The CDR3 contains 14 residues. With 4 bases removed from V and 9 bases from J, the gap between germline ends came to 13 bases. The CDR3 bases are TGTGCCAGCAGCTCAGGGGCAGGACCTTCACCCCTCCACTTT. Its protein is CASSSGAGPSPLHF.

CDR3 in amino acids: CASSYSTGLNTEAFF. As DNA, the CDR3 is TGTGCCAGCAGTTACTCGACAGGGCTGAACACTGAAGCTTTCTTT. This chain uses TRBV6-5 with TRBJ1-1; the match to TRBD1 covers 7 bases. After removal of 0 bases from V and 0 bases from J, the junction contained 1 base not matched to a gene. There are 15 residues in the CDR3. CDR1 and CDR2 from the germline V gene are MNHEY and SVGAGI.

The V and J genes are TRBV24-1 and TRBJ2-3; D ambiguous. Germline CDR1 reads KGHDR; CDR2 reads SFDVKD. The ends were cut back, 7 bases at V and 4 bases at J, with 5 bases in the middle. The length of the CDR3 is 11 residues. The CDR3 region is CATSYADTQYF. The CDR3 DNA follows: TGTGCCACCAGCTACGCAGATACGCAGTATTTT.

The rearrangement links TRBV6-5 to TRBJ2-6, with no clear D. The V gene lost 7 bases and the J gene lost 0 bases, with 7 bases spanning the gap. Per germline, CDR1 MNHEY and CDR2 SVGAGI. The CDR3 spans 14 residues. CDR3 residues: CASKESSGANVLTF. The CDR3 DNA reads as TGTGCCAGCAAAGAGAGCTCTGGGGCCAACGTCCTGACTTTC.

The table lists this clone with a count of one. The rearrangement uses TRBV3-1 (or the pseudogene TRBV3-2) and TRBJ2-4; TRBD2 agrees at 11 bases. The CDR3 contains 19 residues. V gave up 0 bases and J gave up 0 bases; unmatched junction bases: 7. Germline V gene data show CDR1 as LGHDT and CDR2 as YNNKEL (reference sequence). As DNA, the CDR3 is TGTGCCAGCAGCCAAGATTTGTTAGCGGGGGGGCTAGCCAAAAACATTCAGTACTTC. Its translation: CASSQDLLAGGLAKNIQYF.

V and J are TRBV2 and TRBJ1-2; no reliable D call. V was trimmed by 1 base and J by 5 bases, leaving 11 bases between them. Germline values: CDR1 SNHLY, CDR2 FYNNEI. CDR3 length: 14 residues. The CDR3 DNA follows: TGTGCCAGCAGTGAAGGGGTAGGGAGATATGGCTACACCTTC. It translates to CASSEGVGRYGYTF. The full variable domain, its missing parts supplied by reference TRBV2 and TRBJ1-2, is EPEVTQTPSHQVTQMGQEVILRCVPISNHLYFYWYRQILGQKVEFLVSFYNNEISEKSEIFDDQFSVERPDGSNFTLKIRSTKLEDSAMYFCASSEGVGRYGYTFGSGTRLTVV.

This clone is a singleton in its sample. The V and J genes are TRBV7-9 and TRBJ1-2; 8 nucleotides agree with TRBD1. Germline trimming cut 5 bases from V and 2 bases from J; bases unmatched to any gene: 4. This CDR3 contains 14 residues. The germline CDR1 and CDR2 sequences are SEHNR and FQNEAQ (reference sequence). CDR3 sequence (DNA): TGTGCCAGCAGCGCCGGACAGGGAAACTATGGCTACACCTTC. Translation: CASSAGQGNYGYTF.

This sequence joins TRBV5-5 and TRBJ1-1, with no clear D. Between the trimmed V and J ends, which lost 0 bases and 5 bases, there was a span of 14 bases. CDR1 and CDR2 from the germline V gene are SGHKS and YYEKEE (reference sequence). This CDR3 comprises 15 residues. CDR3 DNA sequence: TGTGCCAGCAGCTTGGGGTGGGTGTCCAGGACTGAAGCTTTCTTT. It codes for CASSLGWVSRTEAFF.

This rearrangement joins TRBV4-2 to TRBJ2-7, with D perhaps TRBD1 (6 bases). Trimming pared 1 base from V and 3 bases from J, leaving 19 bases between. The CDR3 consists of 17 residues. Per the germline V gene, CDR1 is LGHNA and CDR2 is YNFKEQ. The CDR3 bases are TGTGCCAGCAGCCAAGCCCAGACAGGAGTCGGGCACTACGAGCAGTACTTC. It specifies CASSQAQTGVGHYEQYF.

This clone was found once. This sequence joins TRBV6-6 and TRBJ1-2; TRBD1 matches at 7 bases. The V gene's germline CDR1 is MNHNY and CDR2 SVGAGI (reference sequence). CDR3 length equals 15 residues. V lost 4 bases, J lost 0 bases, and 5 bases stayed unmatched. CDR3 sequence: CASSWDRAANYGYTF. CDR3 nucleotides: TGTGCCAGCAGTTGGGACAGAGCAGCTAACTATGGCTACACCTTC.